Listed below are T cell receptor beta chains from one sample, sequenced in a study of early T cells in non-severe SARS-CoV-2 infection. TCRdb re-called the 5' RACE reads with MiXCR, one entry per CDR3 protein. The sample lists some 57,000 distinct CDR3 sequences, around 6% occurring once. Sequenced material: whole blood. All receptors come from an adult who was a healthcare worker with PCR-confirmed SARS-CoV-2 infection or an uninfected control (not recorded which). Both conserved end residues are part of each CDR3. D genes are given only for firm matches. The size entry is marked missing in some rows and otherwise reads once, few, many or a size class.

CDR3nt: TGCAGTGCCCCGGGTCTAGCGGGTTACACAGATACGCAGTATTTT; CDR3aa: CSAPGLAGYTDTQYF; j_gene: TRBJ2-3; d_gene: TRBD2; v_gene: TRBV20-1; len: 15; abundance: -
CDR3nt: TGTGCCAGCAGCCATCTGAACCTCCGGGAGGCCATATATTTT; CDR3aa: CASSHLNLREAIYF; j_gene: TRBJ1-3; d_gene: -; v_gene: TRBV3-1; len: 14; abundance: many
CDR3nt: TGTGCCATCAGACCACAGGGCTCTGAAGCTTTCTTT; CDR3aa: CAIRPQGSEAFF; j_gene: TRBJ1-1; d_gene: -; v_gene: TRBV10-3; len: 12; abundance: few
CDR3nt: TGTGCCACCACAACGGTGAACACTGAAGCTTTCTTT; CDR3aa: CATTTVNTEAFF; j_gene: TRBJ1-1; d_gene: -; v_gene: TRBV6-6; len: 12; abundance: many
CDR3nt: TGTGCCAGCAGCCCAACCAGGGGCCTCTCCTACGAGCAGTACTTC; CDR3aa: CASSPTRGLSYEQYF; j_gene: TRBJ2-7; d_gene: -; v_gene: TRBV3-1; len: 15; abundance: once
CDR3nt: TGTGCCAGCAGCTTAACGGCGACACCCGCCCAAGAGACCCAGTACTTC; CDR3aa: CASSLTATPAQETQYF; j_gene: TRBJ2-5; d_gene: -; v_gene: TRBV7-3; len: 16; abundance: few
CDR3nt: TGCAGTGCTAGAGGGACAGGGAACTACGAGCAGTACTTC; CDR3aa: CSARGTGNYEQYF; j_gene: TRBJ2-7; d_gene: TRBD1; v_gene: TRBV20-1; len: 13; abundance: many
CDR3nt: TGTGCCAGCAGCTCGCAGGGCCCAGAGGAAAAACTGTTTTTT; CDR3aa: CASSSQGPEEKLFF; j_gene: TRBJ1-4; d_gene: -; v_gene: TRBV11-2; len: 14; abundance: -
CDR3nt: TGTGCCAGCAGCACTCCTGAGGATGCAGATACGCAGTATTTT; CDR3aa: CASSTPEDADTQYF; j_gene: TRBJ2-3; d_gene: -; v_gene: TRBV21-1; len: 14; abundance: -
CDR3nt: TGCAGCGTTTCGGACACGAACACCGGGGAGCTGTTTTTT; CDR3aa: CSVSDTNTGELFF; j_gene: TRBJ2-2; d_gene: -; v_gene: TRBV29-1; len: 13; abundance: many
CDR3nt: TGCGCCAGCAGCTTGAACAGATTCTCTAGCACAGATACGCAGTATTTT; CDR3aa: CASSLNRFSSTDTQYF; j_gene: TRBJ2-3; d_gene: -; v_gene: TRBV5-1; len: 16; abundance: -
CDR3nt: TGTGCCAGCTCACCACCCGACAGGGCTAGCTCCTACGAGCAGTACTTC; CDR3aa: CASSPPDRASSYEQYF; j_gene: TRBJ2-7; d_gene: TRBD1; v_gene: TRBV18; len: 16; abundance: many
CDR3nt: TGTGCCAGCAGCTTATTTCGGGGGGTCGGTTGGACCCAGTACTTC; CDR3aa: CASSLFRGVGWTQYF; j_gene: TRBJ2-5; d_gene: TRBD2; v_gene: TRBV11-1; len: 15; abundance: many
CDR3nt: TGTGCCAGCAGCCCCGGTGCAGGGGGCAGGGATGAGCAGTTCTTC; CDR3aa: CASSPGAGGRDEQFF; j_gene: TRBJ2-1; d_gene: TRBD1; v_gene: TRBV7-9; len: 15; abundance: many
CDR3nt: TGTGCCAGCAGTCCTTGGGGGGATTCAGGTGGTCAGCCCCAGCATTTT; CDR3aa: CASSPWGDSGGQPQHF; j_gene: TRBJ1-5; d_gene: -; v_gene: TRBV12-3/TRBV12-4; len: 16; abundance: -
CDR3nt: TGTGCCATCAGTATGGACGGAGATACGCAGTATTTT; CDR3aa: CAISMDGDTQYF; j_gene: TRBJ2-3; d_gene: -; v_gene: TRBV10-3; len: 12; abundance: -
CDR3nt: TGTGCCAGCAGCTTAGGACAAAATAGCAATCAGCCCCAGCATTTT; CDR3aa: CASSLGQNSNQPQHF; j_gene: TRBJ1-5; d_gene: -; v_gene: TRBV7-8; len: 15; abundance: -
CDR3nt: TGTGCCAGCAGTTACAGGGCATGGGAAGAGACCCAGTACTTC; CDR3aa: CASSYRAWEETQYF; j_gene: TRBJ2-5; d_gene: -; v_gene: TRBV6-6; len: 14; abundance: -
CDR3nt: TGCAGTGCTCACTCGAGGACAGGGGGTTGGGATGAGCAGTTCTTC; CDR3aa: CSAHSRTGGWDEQFF; j_gene: TRBJ2-1; d_gene: TRBD1; v_gene: TRBV20-1; len: 15; abundance: many
CDR3nt: TGTGCCACCAGTCGCGGGCCCCCCGGGACAATCAATGAGCAGTTCTTC; CDR3aa: CATSRGPPGTINEQFF; j_gene: TRBJ2-1; d_gene: -; v_gene: TRBV24-1; len: 16; abundance: many
CDR3nt: TGCGCCAGCAGCTTGGAGAGCAACCCAGATACGCAGTATTTT; CDR3aa: CASSLESNPDTQYF; j_gene: TRBJ2-3; d_gene: -; v_gene: TRBV5-1; len: 14; abundance: -
CDR3nt: TGTGCCAGCAGCTTAGAGGTCAGGACCTACGAGCAGTACTTC; CDR3aa: CASSLEVRTYEQYF; j_gene: TRBJ2-7; d_gene: -; v_gene: TRBV7-9; len: 14; abundance: many